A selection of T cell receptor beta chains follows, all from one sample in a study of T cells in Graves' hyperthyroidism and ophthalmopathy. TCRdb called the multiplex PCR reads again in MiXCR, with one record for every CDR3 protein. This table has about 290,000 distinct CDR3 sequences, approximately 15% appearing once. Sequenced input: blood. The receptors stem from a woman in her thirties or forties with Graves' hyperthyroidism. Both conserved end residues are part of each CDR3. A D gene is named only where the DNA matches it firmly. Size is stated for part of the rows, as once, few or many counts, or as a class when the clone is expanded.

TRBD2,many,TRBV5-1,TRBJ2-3,CASSIGLASSTDTQYF,TGCGCCAGCAGCATTGGACTAGCGTCTAGCACAGATACGCAGTATTTT
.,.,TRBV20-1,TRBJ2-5,CSAETGLEETQYF,TGCAGTGCAGAGACCGGCTTGGAAGAGACCCAGTACTTC
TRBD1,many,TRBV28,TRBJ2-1,CASRGTGRNEQFF,TGTGCCAGCAGGGGGACAGGGCGCAATGAGCAGTTCTTC
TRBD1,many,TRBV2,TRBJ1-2,CASRLGTGSEGYTF,TGTGCCAGCAGGCTAGGGACAGGGTCGGAAGGCTACACCTTC
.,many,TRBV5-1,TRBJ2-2,CASRVVANTGELFF,TGCGCCAGCAGGGTGGTCGCGAACACCGGGGAGCTGTTTTTT
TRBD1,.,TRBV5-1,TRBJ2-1,CASSAPDRDNNEQFF,TGCGCCAGCAGCGCCCCGGACAGGGATAACAATGAGCAGTTCTTC
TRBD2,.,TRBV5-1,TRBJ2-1,CASSLAATSSYNEQFF,TGCGCCAGCAGCTTGGCCGCGACTAGCAGCTACAATGAGCAGTTCTTC
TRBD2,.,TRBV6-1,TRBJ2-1,CASSELAGSYNEQFF,TGTGCCAGCAGTGAACTAGCGGGATCCTACAATGAGCAGTTCTTC
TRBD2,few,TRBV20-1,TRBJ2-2,CSARDHSGSSTGELFF,TGCAGTGCTAGAGATCACAGCGGGAGTTCGACCGGGGAGCTGTTTTTT
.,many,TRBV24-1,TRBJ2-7,CATSDPGRGEQYF,TGTGCCACCAGTGACCCGGGGCGAGGGGAGCAGTACTTC
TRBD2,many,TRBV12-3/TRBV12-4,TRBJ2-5,CASSYEGLASETQYF,TGTGCCAGCAGTTACGAGGGACTAGCGTCCGAGACCCAGTACTTC
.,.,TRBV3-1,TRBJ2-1,CASSQLGNEQFF,TGTGCCAGCAGCCAATTAGGGAATGAGCAGTTCTTC
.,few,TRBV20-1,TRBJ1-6,CSARAGGAKSPLHF,TGCAGTGCTAGAGCCGGGGGCGCGAAATCACCCCTCCACTTT
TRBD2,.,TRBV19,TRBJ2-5,CASSPGGGVQAQYF,TGTGCCAGCTCTCCCGGCGGGGGAGTACAGGCCCAGTACTTC
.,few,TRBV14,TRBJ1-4,CASSQENRGTFREKLFF,TGTGCCAGCAGCCAAGAGAACAGAGGGACGTTTCGGGAAAAACTGTTTTTT
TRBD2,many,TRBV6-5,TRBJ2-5,CASSYQSGAQETQYF,TGTGCCAGCAGTTACCAAAGCGGGGCGCAAGAGACCCAGTACTTC
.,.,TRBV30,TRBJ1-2,CAWSRPAGGYTF,TGTGCCTGGAGTCGTCCCGCGGGTGGCTACACCTTC
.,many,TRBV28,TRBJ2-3,CASSSGSTDTQYF,TGTGCCAGCAGTAGCGGAAGCACAGATACGCAGTATTTT
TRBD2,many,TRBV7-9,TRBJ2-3,CASSFGLAGTDTQYF,TGTGCCAGCAGCTTTGGACTAGCGGGAACAGATACGCAGTATTTT